A single sample is the source of the 22 T cell receptor beta chains below, sequenced in a study of CD8 T cells in ankylosing spondylitis. In TCRdb, the 5' RACE reads were re-called with MiXCR into one record per CDR3 protein. The table has roughly 280,000 distinct CDR3 sequences, 15% to 20% seen once. The specimen sequenced was blood, either unsorted or a sorted T cell fraction (not recorded which). The receptors derive from a male donor with ankylosing spondylitis or in good health (not recorded which).

The CDR3, as DNA: TGCGCCAGCAGCTTGGGGGCGTCGGGACCGATGAACACTGAAGCTTTCTTT. Its protein product is CASSLGASGPMNTEAFF. The rearrangement joins TRBV5-1 to TRBJ1-1, with a possible D match to TRBD1 (5 bases). V was clipped by 0 bases and J by 0 bases, with 15 bases between them. CDR3 length: 17 residues. Looked up from germline, CDR1 is SGHRS and CDR2 is YFSETQ.

This clonotype occurred many times. The chain uses TRBV29-1 and TRBJ2-7; D might be TRBD1 or TRBD2, each matching 5 bases. This CDR3 spans 14 amino acids. In germline, CDR1 is SQVTM, CDR2 ANQGSEA. Trimming took 5 bases from V and 11 from J, leaving 25 bases between them. The DNA of the CDR3 is TGCAGCGTTCTCACCCCAATAGGGACCCGGAGAGAGTACGTC. Its protein product is CSVLTPIGTRREYV.

Relative to its sample, this clonotype is medium-sized. The chain combines TRBV24-1 with TRBJ2-3; the D gene is possibly TRBD1 (5 bases). From germline, CDR1 is KGHDR and CDR2 SFDVKD. V dropped 3 bases and J dropped 4 bases, with 16 bases sitting between them. The CDR3 is made up of 16 amino acids. The CDR3 region has the DNA TGTGCCACCAGTGATCCTCAGGGTTTCTCGGCAGATACGCAGTATTTT. It yields the protein CATSDPQGFSADTQYF.

The chain carries TRBV18 and TRBJ1-1; maybe TRBD1 (6 bases). CDR3 size: 14 residues. Germline lookup yields CDR1 KGHSH and CDR2 LQKENI. Deletions cut 3 bases from V and 1 base from J, with 9 bases between. The CDR3: CASSPAGANTEAFF. Here the CDR3 DNA reads TGTGCCAGCTCACCGGCAGGGGCGAACACTGAAGCTTTCTTT.

V and J are TRBV28 and TRBJ1-3; a weak D match, TRBD1 (6 bases). V lost 6 bases and J 2 bases, leaving 14 bases between the germline ends. The CDR3 loop spans 15 amino acids. CDR1 and CDR2 (germline): MDHEN, SYDVKM. The CDR3 region is CASRQGGKTGNTIYF. The CDR3 DNA sequence: TGTGCCAGCAGACAGGGAGGAAAAACTGGAAACACCATATATTTT.

The chain employs TRBV4-2 and TRBJ2-1; perhaps TRBD1 as D (5 bases). Trimming took 2 bases from V and 5 from J, leaving 13 bases between them. This CDR3 has 15 residues. Germline CDR1 reads LGHNA; CDR2 reads YNFKEQ. The CDR3 coding sequence is TGTGCCAGCAGCCAAATAGGGGTTTTGGACAATGAGCAGTTCTTC. Protein sequence: CASSQIGVLDNEQFF.

V usage is TRBV27 and J usage is TRBJ1-1; D gene ambiguous. Germline values: CDR1 MNHEY, CDR2 SMNVEV (reference sequence). The CDR3 covers 16 residues. V was cut by 5 bases and J by 6 bases, with 22 bases left in between. For the CDR3, the DNA is TGTGCCAGCAGTCGCCAAGTGGGTAGCTGGGCCCCTGAAGCTTTCTTT. It is translated as CASSRQVGSWAPEAFF.

The chain recombines TRBV3-1 with TRBJ1-6, with D maybe TRBD1 (5 bases). The CDR3 is 15 amino acids. CDR1 and CDR2 (germline): LGHDT, YNNKEL (reference sequence). V was cut by 4 bases and J by 7 bases, with 14 bases left in between. The CDR3 nucleotides are TGTGCCAGCAGCCGCCGTTGGGAGGGGAATTCACCCCTCCACTTT. Its protein is CASSRRWEGNSPLHF.

In DNA, the CDR3 is TGTGCCAGCAGTGAAGGTATGGGGCGTCAGCCCCAGCATTTT. It codes for CASSEGMGRQPQHF. The gene calls are TRBV6-1 and TRBJ1-5, with D maybe TRBD1 (5 bases). Germline V gene lookup returns CDR1 MNHNS and CDR2 SASEGT. V lost 1 base to trimming and J lost 6 bases, with 10 bases between them. The CDR3 extends over 14 amino acids.

The table lists this clonotype with many counts. The rearrangement joins TRBV5-1 to TRBJ2-3; 14 bases are a match to TRBD2. Germline CDR1 SGHRS, CDR2 YFSETQ. CDR3 length equals 16 residues. V shed 4 bases and J 4 bases; nucleotides not matched to a gene: 5. CDR3 DNA sequence: TGCGCCAGCAGCCCTGGGACTAGCGGGAGCCCAGATACGCAGTATTTT. Its translation: CASSPGTSGSPDTQYF.

This clonotype was recorded many times. This chain uses TRBV5-1 with TRBJ2-3; the D is unclear. V shed 4 bases and J shed 1 base, with 7 bases lying between them. Germline CDR1 reads SGHRS; CDR2 reads YFSETQ. The CDR3 has 13 residues. The CDR3 DNA reads TGCGCCAGCAGCCCAACAGGCACAGATACGCAGTATTTT. Protein product: CASSPTGTDTQYF.

The chain joins TRBV11-2 to TRBJ1-3; 9 nucleotides match TRBD1. The CDR3 covers 16 residues. The germline CDR1 and CDR2 sequences are SGHAT and FQNNGV. Trimming took 6 bases from V and 6 from J; bases not matched to a gene: 12. The CDR3 DNA sequence: TGTGCCAGCAGAAACCCGGGACAGGGAACAACAAACACCATATATTTT. This encodes CASRNPGQGTTNTIYF.

The rearrangement joins TRBV20-1 to TRBJ2-2; tentative D call: TRBD1 (5 bases). V lost 6 bases to trimming and J lost 6 bases, with 14 bases between them. There are 13 residues in the CDR3. Germline CDR1 DFQATT, CDR2 SNEGSKA (reference sequence). The CDR3 DNA sequence: TGCAGTGCGCCGGGCCTAGGGGCCGGGGAGCTGTTTTTT. This gives the protein CSAPGLGAGELFF.

The chain combines TRBV11-2 with TRBJ2-2; D call uncertain. Deletions cut 5 bases from V and 0 bases from J, with 13 bases between. Germline loops: CDR1 SGHAT, CDR2 FQNNGV. This CDR3 is built from 16 residues. In nucleotides, the CDR3 is TGTGCCAGCAGCCTTCGACACGGTACGAACACCGGGGAGCTGTTTTTT. The encoded protein is CASSLRHGTNTGELFF. Supplemented by reference TRBV11-2 and TRBJ2-2, the full variable domain reads EAGVAQSPRYKIIEKRQSVAFWCNPISGHATLYWYQQILGQGPKLLIQFQNNGVVDDSQLPKDRFSAERLKGVDSTLKIQPAKLEDSAVYLCASSLRHGTNTGELFFGEGSRLTVL.

The chain carries TRBV30 and TRBJ1-6; D unclear. The germline gives CDR1 GTSNPN, CDR2 SVGIG (reference sequence). The CDR3 is 11 amino acids. V was clipped by 1 base and J by 10 bases, with 5 bases between them. The CDR3 bases are TGTGCCTGGAGTGGAGGGTCACCCCTCCACTTT. Its translation is CAWSGGSPLHF.

The rearrangement links TRBV10-3 to TRBJ2-2; D possibly corresponds to TRBD2 (6 bases). Germline CDR1 is ENHRY and CDR2 is SYGVKD. V lost 0 bases and J 6 bases, leaving 8 bases between the germline ends. This CDR3 spans 14 amino acids. In nucleotides, the CDR3 is TGTGCCATCAGTGAGTCTCCGGGGGCCGGGGAGCTGTTTTTT. It translates to CAISESPGAGELFF.

The chain recombines TRBV2 with TRBJ2-1; D assignment may be TRBD1 or TRBD2 (5 bases each). Per the germline V gene, CDR1 is SNHLY and CDR2 is FYNNEI. V shed 2 bases and J shed 8 bases, with 13 bases lying between them. The CDR3 has 14 residues. DNA of the CDR3: TGTGCCAGCAGTGAACGGGACGAGTGGGATGAGCAGTTCTTC. This encodes CASSERDEWDEQFF.

V usage is TRBV2 and J usage is TRBJ1-6; tentative D call: TRBD1 (5 bases). This CDR3 spans 18 amino acids. V was cut by 6 bases and J by 0 bases, with 18 bases left in between. Germline CDR1 is SNHLY and CDR2 is FYNNEI. The CDR3 spells CASREQALLSSYNSPLHF. For the CDR3, the DNA is TGTGCCAGCAGGGAACAGGCTCTCCTCAGCTCCTATAATTCACCCCTCCACTTT.

The J gene is TRBJ1-1, the V gene TRBV18; D remains ambiguous. V lost 2 bases and J 0 bases, leaving 4 bases between the germline ends. The CDR3 covers 13 residues. Germline V lookup: CDR1 KGHSH, CDR2 LQKENI. The CDR3 region is CASSPGMNTEAFF. The CDR3 nucleotides read TGTGCCAGCTCACCAGGGATGAACACTGAAGCTTTCTTT.

A few counts support this clonotype. The V gene is TRBV6-1, the J gene TRBJ2-2, with D possibly being TRBD1 or TRBD2 (5 bases each). In germline, CDR1 is MNHNS, CDR2 SASEGT. V lost 6 bases and J lost 6, with 11 bases in between. This CDR3 contains 13 residues. The DNA for the CDR3 is TGTGCCAGCAGCGATGGGGGATCCGGGGAGCTGTTTTTT. This codes for CASSDGGSGELFF.

This chain uses TRBV20-1 with TRBJ2-5; 7 nucleotides agree with TRBD1. Looked up from germline, CDR1 is DFQATT and CDR2 is SNEGSKA (reference sequence). The ends lost 3 bases at V and 1 base at J; junction bases unmatched: 8. The CDR3 length is 15 residues. The CDR3, as DNA: TGCAGTGCTAGTCAACAGGGGCGGTCCCAAGAGACCCAGTACTTC. This sequence encodes CSASQQGRSQETQYF.

The chain links TRBV7-8 to TRBJ2-5; the D gene is possibly TRBD1 (5 bases). CDR3 length: 16 amino acids. The V gene lost 1 base and the J gene lost 2 bases, with 14 bases spanning the gap. Germline V gene lookup returns CDR1 SGHVS and CDR2 FQNEAQ. The CDR3 spells CASSLGPGFRQETQYF. The CDR3 DNA follows: TGTGCCAGCAGCTTAGGTCCAGGGTTTAGACAAGAGACCCAGTACTTC. The variable domain in full, completed from reference TRBV7-8 and TRBJ2-5, reads GAGVSQSPRYKVAKRGQDVALRCDPISGHVSLFWYQQALGQGPEFLTYFQNEAQLDKSGLPSDRFFAERPEGSVSTLKIQRTQQEDSAVYLCASSLGPGFRQETQYFGPGTRLLVL.